The table lists the clone carrying this T cell receptor beta chain with many counts. Its cognate antigen is unknown. CDR1 is MNHEY, CDR2 SVGEGT, per germline. CDR3 size: 13 residues. V dropped 2 bases and J dropped 13 bases, with 14 bases sitting between them. This sample stems from a study of tumor-infiltrating lymphocytes in primary liver carcinoma. Blood RNA was derived from unsorted whole blood, and germline DNA was extracted too. Making TCR beta cDNA involved 400 to 600 ng total RNA and a constant-region primer. Investigators got TCR beta libraries out of three nested multiplex PCR rounds, done with slightly modified ARM-PCR. TRBV1-TRBV30 forward primers paired with a C-beta reverse primer drove the first two PCR rounds, about 9 cycles each. Via MiXCR, TCRdb re-called the multiplex PCR reads, giving one row per CDR3 protein. The data contain about 310,000 distinct CDR3 sequences, 45% to 70% of them singletons.

General observations from the study: Bulk, unsorted sampling meant CD4+ and CD8+ repertoires went uncompared.

The rearrangement links TRBV6-2 or TRBV6-3 to TRBJ2-2; possible D gene TRBD1, 6 bases. This TCR was recovered from a woman between 25 and 40 years old with primary liver carcinoma and hepatitis B virus infection. Source material: peripheral blood. The CDR3 bases are TGTGCCAGCAGTTACACTTTAGACAGGACGCTGTTTTTT. It encodes CASSYTLDRTLFF.